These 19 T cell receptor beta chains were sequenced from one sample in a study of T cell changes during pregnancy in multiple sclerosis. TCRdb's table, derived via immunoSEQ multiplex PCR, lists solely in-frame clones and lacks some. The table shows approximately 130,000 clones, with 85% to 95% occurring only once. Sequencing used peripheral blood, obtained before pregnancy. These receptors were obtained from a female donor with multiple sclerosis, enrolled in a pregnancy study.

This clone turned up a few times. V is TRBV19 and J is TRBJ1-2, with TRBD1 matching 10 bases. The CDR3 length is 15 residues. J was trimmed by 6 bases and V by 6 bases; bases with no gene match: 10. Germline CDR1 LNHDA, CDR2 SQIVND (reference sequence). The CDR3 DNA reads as TGTGCCAGTAGGGGTTTCGACAGGGGGCAAGATGGCTACACCTTC. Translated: CASRGFDRGQDGYTF.

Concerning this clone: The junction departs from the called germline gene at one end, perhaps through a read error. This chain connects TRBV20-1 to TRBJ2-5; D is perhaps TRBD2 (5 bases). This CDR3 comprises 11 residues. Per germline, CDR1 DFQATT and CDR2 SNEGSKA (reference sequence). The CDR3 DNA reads TGCAGTGCGTCAAACCTAGCTACCCACCACTTC. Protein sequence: CSASNLATHHF.

The CDR3 protein is CASSLPSPYGYTF. CDR3 sequence (DNA): TGTGCCAGTAGTCTGCCGAGTCCCTATGGCTACACCTTC. The chain carries TRBV19 and TRBJ1-2; D is unclear. There are 13 residues in the CDR3. Germline V CDR1 and CDR2: LNHDA, SQIVND (reference sequence). With 5 bases removed from V and 4 bases from J, the gap between germline ends came to 11 bases.

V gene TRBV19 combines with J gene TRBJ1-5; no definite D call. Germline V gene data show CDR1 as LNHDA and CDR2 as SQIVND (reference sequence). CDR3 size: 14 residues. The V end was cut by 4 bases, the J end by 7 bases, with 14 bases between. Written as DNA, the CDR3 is TGTGCCAGTAGTAATTGGCCAGGCGTACAGCCCCAGCATTTT. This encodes CASSNWPGVQPQHF.

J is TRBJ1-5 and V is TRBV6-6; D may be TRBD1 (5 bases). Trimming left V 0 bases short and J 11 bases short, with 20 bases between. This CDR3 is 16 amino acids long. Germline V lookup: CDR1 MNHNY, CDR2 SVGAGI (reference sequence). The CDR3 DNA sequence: TGTGCCAGCAGTTACTCGAAGATTGAGTTGGGGCCGTCCCAGCATTTT. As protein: CASSYSKIELGPSQHF.

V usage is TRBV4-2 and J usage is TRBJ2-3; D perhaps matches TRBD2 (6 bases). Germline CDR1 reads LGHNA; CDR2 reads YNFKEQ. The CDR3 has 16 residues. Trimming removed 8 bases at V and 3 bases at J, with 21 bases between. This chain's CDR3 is CASARLGGGGTDTQYF. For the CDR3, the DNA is TGTGCCAGCGCACGACTGGGAGGAGGCGGGACAGATACGCAGTATTTT.

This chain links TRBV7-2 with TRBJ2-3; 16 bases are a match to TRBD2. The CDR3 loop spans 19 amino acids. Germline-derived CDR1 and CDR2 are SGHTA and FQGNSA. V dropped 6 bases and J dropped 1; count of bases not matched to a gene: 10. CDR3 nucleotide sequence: TGTGCCAGCAGATCCCCGGGACTAGCGGGGGGGCATGGCACAGATACGCAGTATTTT. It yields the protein CASRSPGLAGGHGTDTQYF.

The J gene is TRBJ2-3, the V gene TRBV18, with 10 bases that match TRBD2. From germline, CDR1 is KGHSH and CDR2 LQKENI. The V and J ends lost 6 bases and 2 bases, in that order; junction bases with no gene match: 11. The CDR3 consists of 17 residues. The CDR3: CASSYQPSGGFTDTQYF. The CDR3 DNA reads TGTGCCAGCTCGTACCAGCCTAGCGGGGGATTCACAGATACGCAGTATTTT.

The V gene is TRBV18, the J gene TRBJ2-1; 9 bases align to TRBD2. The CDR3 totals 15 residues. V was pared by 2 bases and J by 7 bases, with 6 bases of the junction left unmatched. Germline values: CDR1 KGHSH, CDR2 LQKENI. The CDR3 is CASSPRSGRSNEQFF. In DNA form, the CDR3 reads TGTGCCAGCTCACCAAGGAGCGGGAGGTCGAATGAGCAGTTCTTC.

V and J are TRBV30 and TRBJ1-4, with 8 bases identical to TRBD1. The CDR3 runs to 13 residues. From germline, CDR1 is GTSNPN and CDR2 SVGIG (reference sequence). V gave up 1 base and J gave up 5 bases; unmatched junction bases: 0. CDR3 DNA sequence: TGTGCCTGGAGTGGACAGGGGAATGAAAAACTGTTTTTT. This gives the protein CAWSGQGNEKLFF.

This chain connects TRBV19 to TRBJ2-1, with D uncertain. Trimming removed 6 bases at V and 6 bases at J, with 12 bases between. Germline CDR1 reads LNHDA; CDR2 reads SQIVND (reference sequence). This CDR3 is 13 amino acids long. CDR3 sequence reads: CASRDSFGNEQFF. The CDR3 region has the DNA TGTGCCAGTAGGGATAGCTTCGGCAATGAGCAGTTCTTC.

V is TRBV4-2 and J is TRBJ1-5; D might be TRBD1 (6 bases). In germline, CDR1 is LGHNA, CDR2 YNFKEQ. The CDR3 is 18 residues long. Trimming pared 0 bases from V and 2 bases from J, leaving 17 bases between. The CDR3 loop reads CASSQDGWGQKGNQPQHF. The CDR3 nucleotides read TGTGCCAGCAGCCAAGATGGATGGGGGCAGAAGGGCAATCAGCCCCAGCATTTT.

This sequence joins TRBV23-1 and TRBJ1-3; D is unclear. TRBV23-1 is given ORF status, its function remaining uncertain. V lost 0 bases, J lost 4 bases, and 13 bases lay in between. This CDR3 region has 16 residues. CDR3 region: CASSQSVERAGNTIYF. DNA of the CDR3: TGCGCCAGCAGTCAATCCGTCGAGAGGGCCGGAAACACCATATATTTT.

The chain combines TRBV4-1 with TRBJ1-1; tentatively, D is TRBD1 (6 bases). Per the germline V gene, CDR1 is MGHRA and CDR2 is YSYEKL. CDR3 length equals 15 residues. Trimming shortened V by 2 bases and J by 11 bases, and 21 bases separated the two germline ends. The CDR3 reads CASSQTDRSNPGAFF. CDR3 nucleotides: TGCGCCAGCAGCCAAACTGACAGGTCAAATCCTGGGGCTTTCTTT.

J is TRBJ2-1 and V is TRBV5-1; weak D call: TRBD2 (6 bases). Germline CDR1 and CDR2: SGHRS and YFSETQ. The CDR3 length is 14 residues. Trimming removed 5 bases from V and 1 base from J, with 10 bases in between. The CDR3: CASSNGSSYNEQFF. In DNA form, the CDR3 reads TGCGCCAGCAGTAACGGGAGTTCCTACAATGAGCAGTTCTTC.

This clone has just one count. CDR3 DNA sequence: TGCGCCAGTCGTAGGACAGATCTCAACTATGGCTACACCTTC. This sequence encodes CASRRTDLNYGYTF. The V and J genes are TRBV5-1 and TRBJ1-2; maybe TRBD1 (6 bases). CDR3 length: 14 amino acids. Trimming left V 8 bases short and J 2 bases short, with 16 bases between. CDR1 is SGHRS, CDR2 YFSETQ, per germline. Filled out from reference TRBV5-1 and TRBJ1-2, the complete variable domain reads KAGVTQTPRYLIKTRGQQVTLSCSPISGHRSVSWYQQTPGQGLQFLFEYFSETQRNKGNFPGRFSGRQFSNSRSEMNVSTLELGDSALYLCASRRTDLNYGYTFGSGTRLTVV.

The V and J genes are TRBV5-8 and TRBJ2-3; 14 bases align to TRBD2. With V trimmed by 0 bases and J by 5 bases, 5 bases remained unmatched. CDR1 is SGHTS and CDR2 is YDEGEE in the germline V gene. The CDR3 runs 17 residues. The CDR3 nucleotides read TGTGCCAGCAGCTTGGGGTCTGGACTAGCGGGGGGAGATACGCAGTATTTT. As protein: CASSLGSGLAGGDTQYF. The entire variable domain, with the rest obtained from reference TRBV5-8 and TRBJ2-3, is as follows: EAGVTQSPTHLIKTRGQQATLRCSPISGHTSVYWYQQALGLGLQFLLWYDEGEERNRGNFPPRFSGRQFPNYSSELNVNALELEDSALYLCASSLGSGLAGGDTQYFGPGTRLTVL.

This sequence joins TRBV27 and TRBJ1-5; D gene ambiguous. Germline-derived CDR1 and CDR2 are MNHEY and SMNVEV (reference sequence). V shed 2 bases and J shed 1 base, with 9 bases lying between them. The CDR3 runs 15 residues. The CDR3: CASSLLSQSNQPQHF. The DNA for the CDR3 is TGTGCCAGCAGTTTACTTTCTCAGAGCAATCAGCCCCAGCATTTT.

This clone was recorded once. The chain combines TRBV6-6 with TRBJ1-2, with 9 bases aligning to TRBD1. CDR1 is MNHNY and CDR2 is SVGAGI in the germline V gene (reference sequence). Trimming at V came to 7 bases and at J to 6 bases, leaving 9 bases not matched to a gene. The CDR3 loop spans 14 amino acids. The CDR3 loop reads CASTRTGGADGYTF. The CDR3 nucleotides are TGTGCCAGCACCAGAACAGGGGGCGCCGATGGCTACACCTTC.